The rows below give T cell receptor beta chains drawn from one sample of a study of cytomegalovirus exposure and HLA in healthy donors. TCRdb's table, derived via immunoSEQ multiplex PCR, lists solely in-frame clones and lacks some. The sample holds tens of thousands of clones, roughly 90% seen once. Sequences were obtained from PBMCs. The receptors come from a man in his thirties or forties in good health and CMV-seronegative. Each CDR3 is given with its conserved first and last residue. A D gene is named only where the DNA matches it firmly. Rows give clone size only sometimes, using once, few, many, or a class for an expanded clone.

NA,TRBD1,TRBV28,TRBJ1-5,TGTGCCAGCAGGTCCGGGACAGGGGGGAACGGACGGCCCCAGCATTTT,CASRSGTGGNGRPQHF
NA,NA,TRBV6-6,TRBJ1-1,TGTGCCAGCACACAGGGCTTGAACACTGAAGCTTTCTTT,CASTQGLNTEAFF
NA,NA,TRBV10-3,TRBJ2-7,TGTGCCATCAGTGCCAGGGCGGAGTACGAGCAGTACTTC,CAISARAEYEQYF
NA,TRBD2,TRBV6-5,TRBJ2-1,TGTGCCAGCAACCTAGCGGGAGAGAATGAGCAGTTCTTC,CASNLAGENEQFF
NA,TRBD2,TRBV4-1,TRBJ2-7,TGCGCCAGCAGCCTAGGTCCAGCGGGGGGTTTCGGGTACGAGCAGTACTTC,CASSLGPAGGFGYEQYF
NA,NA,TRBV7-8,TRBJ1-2,TGTGCCAGCAGCCCTCGGGAGAACTATGGCTACACCTTC,CASSPRENYGYTF
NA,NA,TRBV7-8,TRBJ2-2,TGTGCCAGCATGAAGGCGGCCGGAGGCACCGGGGAGCTGTTTTTT,CASMKAAGGTGELFF
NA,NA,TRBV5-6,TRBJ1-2,TGTGCCAGCAGTTACGTTAGGGGTTTTGACTATGGCTACACCTTC,CASSYVRGFDYGYTF
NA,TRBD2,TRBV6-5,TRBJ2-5,TGTGCCAGCAGTGTACTTAGCGGGAGAGGCGAGACCCAGTACTTC,CASSVLSGRGETQYF
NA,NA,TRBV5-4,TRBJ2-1,TGTGCCAGCAGCCCGGAACTAGTTGATGAGCAGTTCTTC,CASSPELVDEQFF
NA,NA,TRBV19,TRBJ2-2,TGTGCCAGTAGTATTCGGGGAAGTTTAACCGGGGAGCTGTTTTTT,CASSIRGSLTGELFF
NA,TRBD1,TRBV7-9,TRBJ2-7,TGTGCCAGCAGCAGGGGTCGGGACAGAACCTACGAGCAGTACTTC,CASSRGRDRTYEQYF
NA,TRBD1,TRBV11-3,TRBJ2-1,TGTGCCAGCAGTAAAGCACAGGGGGTAGGCTCCTACAATGAGCAGTTCTTC,CASSKAQGVGSYNEQFF
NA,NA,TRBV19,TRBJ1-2,TGTGCCAGTACCCCCTGGTTGAAGGGAGAGAACTATGGCTACACCTTC,CASTPWLKGENYGYTF
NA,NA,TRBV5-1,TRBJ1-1,TGCGCCAGCAGCGGACAGAGGAACACTGAAGCTTTCTTT,CASSGQRNTEAFF
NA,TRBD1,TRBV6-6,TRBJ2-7,TGTGCCAGCAGTCTCAAGGGGACAGGGGTCCCCTACGAGCAGTACTTC,CASSLKGTGVPYEQYF
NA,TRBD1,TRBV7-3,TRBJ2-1,TGTGCCAGCAGCTTAAAAAGGACAGGGGATGAGCAGTTCTTC,CASSLKRTGDEQFF
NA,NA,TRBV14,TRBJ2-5,TGTGCCAGCAGCCGCATCTATAAGTCGGAGACCCAGTACTTC,CASSRIYKSETQYF
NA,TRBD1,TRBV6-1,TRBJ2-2,TGTGCCAGCAGTACCGGGACAGGGAACACCGGGGAGCTGTTTTTT,CASSTGTGNTGELFF
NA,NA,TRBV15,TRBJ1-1,TGTGCCACCAGCAGGACACCGAACACTGAAGCTTTCTTT,CATSRTPNTEAFF
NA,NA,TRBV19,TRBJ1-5,TGTGCCAGTCCACCTGCGTCGGGGGGATGGTTCGGCAATCAGCCCCAGCATTTT,CASPPASGGWFGNQPQHF
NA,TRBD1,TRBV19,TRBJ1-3,TGTGCCAGTAGGAAGGACAGGGCGCATGGAAACACCATATATTTT,CASRKDRAHGNTIYF
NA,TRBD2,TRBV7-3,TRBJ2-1,TGTGCCAGCAGCTTTGGGACTAGCGGGAGGGACGAGCAGTTCTTC,CASSFGTSGRDEQFF
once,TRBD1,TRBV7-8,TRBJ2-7,TGTGCCAGCAGCTTAGGTTTCCACCGAACAGGGGGTCACTACGAGCAGTACTTC,CASSLGFHRTGGHYEQYF
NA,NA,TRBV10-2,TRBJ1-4,TGCGCCAGCAGTGAGTCTTTTCTAGTGGGTGAAAAACTGTTTTTT,CASSESFLVGEKLFF
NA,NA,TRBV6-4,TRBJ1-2,TGTGCCAGCACCCCGAGGGGGGGGGCCTATGGCTACACCTTC,CASTPRGGAYGYTF
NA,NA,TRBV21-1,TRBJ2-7,TGTGCCAGCAGCGCCCGTTTTCCTGAGGCGAGGAACTACCACTACGAGCAGTACTTC,CASSARFPEARNYHYEQYF
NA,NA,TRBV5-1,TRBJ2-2,TGCGCCAGCAGCTTGCAACAGGGATCCACCCACACCGGGGAGCTGTTTTTT,CASSLQQGSTHTGELFF
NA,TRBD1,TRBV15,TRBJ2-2,TGTGCCACCAGCGCAAGCCGGGACAGGGCCAGCGGGGAGCTGTTTTTT,CATSASRDRASGELFF
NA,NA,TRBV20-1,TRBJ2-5,TGCAGTGCTAGAGCTCAAGAGACCCAGTACTTC,CSARAQETQYF
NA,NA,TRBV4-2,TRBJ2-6,TGTGCCAGCTCCCCCCTGAGTATCTTCTCTGGGGCCAACGTCCTGACTTTC,CASSPLSIFSGANVLTF
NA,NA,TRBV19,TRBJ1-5,TGTGCCAGTACAACGTCAGGGCTTCAGCCCCAGCATTTT,CASTTSGLQPQHF
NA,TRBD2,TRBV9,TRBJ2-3,TGTGCCAGCAGCCCCGCTGGGAGCGGGAGGACCCGTAGAGCAGATACGCAGTATTTT,CASSPAGSGRTRRADTQYF
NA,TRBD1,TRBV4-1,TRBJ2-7,TGCGCCACCAAGGACAGGGGGAACGAGCAGTACTTC,CATKDRGNEQYF
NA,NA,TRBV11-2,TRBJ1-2,TGTGCCAGCAGCTTAGCGGGGGACTATGGCTACACCTTC,CASSLAGDYGYTF
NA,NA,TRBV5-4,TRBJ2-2,TGTGCCAGCAGCTTGCGAACTAGAGGCACCGGGGAGCTGTTTTTT,CASSLRTRGTGELFF
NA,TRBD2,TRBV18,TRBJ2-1,TGTGCCAGCTCCCCTAGCGGGGGCCACAATGAGCAGTTCTTC,CASSPSGGHNEQFF
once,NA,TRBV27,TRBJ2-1,TGTGCCAGCAGGTTATCTGGAGGTGAGCAGTTCTTC,CASRLSGGEQFF
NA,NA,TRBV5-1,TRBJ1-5,TGCGCCAGCAGCTCCCTGGGGGGGCCTTATAGCAATCAGCCCCAGCATTTT,CASSSLGGPYSNQPQHF
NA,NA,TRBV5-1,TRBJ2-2,TGCGCCAGCAGCGAGGGTTTTATAACCGGGGAGCTGTTTTTT,CASSEGFITGELFF
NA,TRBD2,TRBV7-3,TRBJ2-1,TGTGCCAGCAGCTTAGAGAATTCAGGGACTAGCGGGAACAGCTCCTACAATGAGCAGTTCTTC,CASSLENSGTSGNSSYNEQFF
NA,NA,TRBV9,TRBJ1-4,TGTGCCAGCAGCGCGTCAGGGCAAACTAATGAAAAACTGTTTTTT,CASSASGQTNEKLFF
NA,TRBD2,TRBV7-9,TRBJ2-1,TGTGCCAGCAGCTTATACGGGGGGGAATCCTACAATGAGCAGTTCTTC,CASSLYGGESYNEQFF
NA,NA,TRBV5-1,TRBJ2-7,TGCGCCAGCAGAACAGGGTTTGAGGAGCAGTACTTC,CASRTGFEEQYF
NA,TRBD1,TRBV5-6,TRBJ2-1,TGTGCCAGCAGCTTGACAGGGGGCGACCACAATGAGCAGTTCTTC,CASSLTGGDHNEQFF
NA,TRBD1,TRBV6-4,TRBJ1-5,TGTGCCAGCAGCCACTTCCCTCCTTTTATGACAGGGGTCAATCAGCCCCAGCATTTT,CASSHFPPFMTGVNQPQHF
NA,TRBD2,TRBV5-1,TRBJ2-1,TGCGCCAGCAGCTTGTCTCTAGCGGGAGGTCGGGGAAGCTCCTACAATGAGCAGTTCTTC,CASSLSLAGGRGSSYNEQFF
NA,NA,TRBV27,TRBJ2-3,TGTGCCAGCAGTTTAAAAGACAGGTCAAGGGATACGCAGTATTTT,CASSLKDRSRDTQYF
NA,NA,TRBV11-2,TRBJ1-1,TGTGCCAGCAGCTTAGGCGGGGACACTGAAGCTTTCTTT,CASSLGGDTEAFF
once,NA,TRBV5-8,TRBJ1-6,TGTGCCAGCGGGAGGGGCCGGGATTCACCCCTCCACTTT,CASGRGRDSPLHF
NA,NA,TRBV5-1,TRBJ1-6,TGCGCCAGTAAACAGGACAGAAATTCACCCCTCCACTTT,CASKQDRNSPLHF
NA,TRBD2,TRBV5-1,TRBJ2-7,TGCGCCAGCAGCTTGGGGACTAGCTCCTTCTACGAGCAGTACTTC,CASSLGTSSFYEQYF
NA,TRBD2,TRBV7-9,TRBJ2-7,TGTGCCAGCAGCTACGGGACTAGCGGGACTTACGAGCAGTACTTC,CASSYGTSGTYEQYF